One and the same sample provided the 6 T cell receptor beta chains below, sequenced in a study of glioma-infiltrating T cells. The iRepertoire nested amplicon-rescue multiplex PCR amplified TCR alpha and beta CDR3s from RNA. TCRdb analysed the multiplex PCR reads with MiXCR anew, one entry per CDR3 protein. The table includes about 400,000 distinct CDR3 sequences, roughly two fifths detected once. The sequencing input was glioma tissue, nonneoplastic brain tissue, or PBMCs (not recorded which). All receptors derive from a human donor with low-grade glioma or glioblastoma, undergoing nonglioma brain surgery, or in good health (not recorded which).

As regards this clonotype: A much larger clone sits a single nucleotide away, making a read error possible. It is likely a read error, because the conserved phenylalanine at the end of the CDR3 is missing. V gene TRBV19 combines with J gene TRBJ2-1; unclear D gene. The V end was cut by 5 bases, the J end by 6 bases, with 5 bases between. CDR3 length: 11 amino acids. CDR1 LNHDA and CDR2 SQIVND come from the germline V gene (reference sequence). The CDR3 spells CASSQVNEQFL. The CDR3 DNA reads as TGTGCCAGTAGTCAAGTCAATGAGCAGTTCCTC.

This clonotype was detected a few times. The chain combines TRBV15 with TRBJ2-1; 10 bases are shared with TRBD2. Germline lookup yields CDR1 LNHNV and CDR2 YYDKDF (reference sequence). The CDR3 is 16 residues long. The V segment lost 3 bases and the J segment 4 bases; nucleotides outside the gene matches: 6. CDR3 sequence: CATSRGLARLYNEQFF. The CDR3 bases are TGTGCCACCAGCAGGGGACTAGCGAGATTATACAATGAGCAGTTCTTC.

The genes are TRBV28 and TRBJ1-2; 7 nucleotides line up with TRBD1. Trimming removed 6 bases from V and 5 bases from J; junction bases left unmatched: 9. The CDR3 extends over 14 amino acids. The V gene's germline CDR1 is MDHEN and CDR2 SYDVKM. The CDR3 DNA follows: TGTGCCAGCAGCCAAACGACAGGGATTTATGGCTACACCTTC. It yields the protein CASSQTTGIYGYTF.

With respect to this clonotype: At one of its ends the junction is not consistent with the germline gene, which may arise from a read error. The chain is built from TRBV27 and TRBJ2-1; D not resolved. The CDR3 length is 12 residues. CDR1 and CDR2 (germline): MNHEY, SMNVEV (reference sequence). The CDR3 spells CSSSYGRNEQFF. DNA of the CDR3: TGTTCCAGCAGTTACGGTCGGAATGAGCAGTTCTTC.

The rearrangement joins TRBV28 to TRBJ2-6; D is undetermined. The germline V and J ends were trimmed by 6 bases and 0 bases, with 9 bases remaining between them. CDR1 is MDHEN and CDR2 is SYDVKM in the germline V gene. CDR3 length equals 15 residues. The CDR3 DNA reads TGTGCCAGCAGCACCCCCCGCTCTGGGGCCAACGTCCTGACTTTC. This codes for CASSTPRSGANVLTF.

This clonotype was observed a handful of times. The V call is TRBV6-2 or TRBV6-3, the J call TRBJ1-2; D is unclear. The CDR3 covers 14 residues. Looked up from germline, CDR1 is MNHEY and CDR2 is SVGEGT. Trimming cost V 4 bases and J 4 bases, with 13 bases left between them. DNA for the CDR3: TGTGCCAGCAGTTGCGCGATCGGCAGCTATGGCTACACCTTC. Its translation is CASSCAIGSYGYTF.